Here is one TCR beta chain with its context. TCRdb's table, derived via immunoSEQ multiplex PCR, lists solely in-frame clones and lacks some. Here the sample spans some 70,000 clones, roughly 92% being singletons. This entry comes from a study of technical replicates of blood from a handful of donors. Trimming took off 7 bases at V and 7 bases at J, with 19 bases between the two ends. Germline CDR1 reads LNHDA; CDR2 reads SQIVND (reference sequence). The CDR3 loop spans 14 amino acids. This TCR was recovered from a human donor in good health. The rearrangement uses TRBV19 and TRBJ1-2; TRBD1 might be the D (5 bases). Sequencing used T cells isolated from PBMCs. This chain's CDR3 is CASKRGPMFVGYTF. As DNA, the CDR3 is TGTGCCAGTAAAAGGGGCCCGATGTTCGTTGGCTACACCTTC.